Shown below are 8 T cell receptor beta chains from a single sample sequenced in a study of cytomegalovirus exposure and HLA in healthy donors. This PCR relied on a set of 60 Vbeta primers and 13 Jbeta primers. Repertoires were generated with immunoSEQ multiplex PCR, while TCRdb's copy carries only in-frame clones and drops some. The sample yields approximately 40,000 clones, of which the top ten take up approximately 6%. What was sequenced was PBMCs. Receptor source: a human donor in good health.

This chain links TRBV5-1 with TRBJ1-3; D is uncertain. The CDR3 totals 14 residues. The V end lost 4 bases, the J end lost 0 bases, and 8 bases lay between the germline ends. Germline CDR1 and CDR2: SGHRS and YFSETQ. CDR3: CASSAGSSGNTIYF. The CDR3 coding sequence is TGCGCCAGCAGCGCGGGGAGCTCTGGAAACACCATATATTTT.

This chain joins TRBV10-3 and TRBJ1-1; no reliable D call. The CDR3 is 17 amino acids. With 8 bases removed from V and 2 bases from J, the gap between germline ends came to 24 bases. CDR1 and CDR2 from the germline V gene are ENHRY and SYGVKD. CDR3 bases: TGTGCCATCGGAGAGGGCCTCGGGCTATCGGTCAACACTGAAGCTTTCTTT. It encodes CAIGEGLGLSVNTEAFF.

The gene calls are TRBV4-1 and TRBJ2-1, with 12 bases aligning to TRBD1. There are 15 residues in the CDR3. Losses at the gene ends were 0 bases for V and 6 bases for J; bases not matched to a gene: 0. CDR1 and CDR2 (germline): MGHRA, YSYEKL. The CDR3 loop is CASSQEGQGANEQFF. The CDR3 DNA follows: TGCGCCAGCAGCCAAGAGGGACAGGGGGCCAATGAGCAGTTCTTC.

V gene TRBV18 combines with J gene TRBJ1-2, with a tentative D call TRBD1 (6 bases). The CDR3 loop spans 15 amino acids. The germline V and J ends were trimmed by 2 bases and 6 bases, with 16 bases remaining between them. The germline V gene has CDR1 KGHSH and CDR2 LQKENI. The CDR3 reads CASSPDLEGVDGYTF. The CDR3 region has the DNA TGTGCCAGCTCACCAGATTTAGAGGGGGTGGATGGCTACACCTTC. Full variable domain (outside the CDR3, taken from reference TRBV18 and TRBJ1-2): NAGVMQNPRHLVRRRGQEARLRCSPMKGHSHVYWYRQLPEEGLKFMVYLQKENIIDESGMPKERFSAEFPKEGPSILRIQQVVRGDSAAYFCASSPDLEGVDGYTFGSGTRLTVV.

The chain is built from TRBV7-9 and TRBJ1-5; D is unclear. Germline loops: CDR1 SEHNR, CDR2 FQNEAQ (reference sequence). V gave up 3 bases and J gave up 6 bases, with 9 bases separating them. The CDR3 is 13 amino acids. DNA for the CDR3: TGTGCCAGCAGCTTCTCAGGTACTCAGCCCCAGCATTTT. It codes for CASSFSGTQPQHF.

The rearrangement uses TRBV7-3 and TRBJ2-3; unclear D gene. This CDR3 region has 14 residues. V lost 5 bases and J lost 1, with 10 bases in between. Germline V gene sequence: CDR1 SGHTA, CDR2 FQGTGA. The chain's CDR3 is CASSDFDGTDTQYF. Here the CDR3 DNA reads TGTGCCAGCAGCGACTTCGACGGCACAGATACGCAGTATTTT. Supplemented by reference TRBV7-3 and TRBJ2-3, the full variable domain reads GAGVSQTPSNKVTEKGKYVELRCDPISGHTALYWYRQSLGQGPEFLIYFQGTGAADDSGLPNDRFFAVRPEGSVSTLKIQRTERGDSAVYLCASSDFDGTDTQYFGPGTRLTVL.

This chain uses TRBV5-1 with TRBJ2-3; D might be TRBD2 (5 bases). There are 14 residues in the CDR3. V was shortened by 4 bases and J by 0 bases, with 9 bases between the two germline ends. Germline CDR1 and CDR2: SGHRS and YFSETQ. Written as DNA, the CDR3 is TGCGCCAGCAGCCTACTAGAAAGCACAGATACGCAGTATTTT. This translates into CASSLLESTDTQYF.

This chain links TRBV2 with TRBJ1-1; TRBD1 agrees at 8 bases. V trimming: 7 bases; J trimming: 7 bases; junction bases outside the gene matches: 8. The CDR3 length is 13 residues. Germline V lookup: CDR1 SNHLY, CDR2 FYNNEI. CDR3 bases: TGTGCCAGCAAATCGGACAGGGCAAGTGAAGCTTTCTTT. It translates to CASKSDRASEAFF.